This T cell receptor beta chain was profiled in a study of CD8 T cells in Susac syndrome. V lost 0 bases, J lost 9 bases, and 17 bases lay in between. The CDR3 totals 16 residues. Germline CDR1 reads LGHDT; CDR2 reads YNNKEL (reference sequence). RNA, at about 0.5 to 1 ug, was reverse transcribed with random hexamers. Multiplex PCR with immunoSEQ amplified the TCR beta CDR3 across 54 Vbeta and 13 Jbeta. One entry per CDR3 protein results from TCRdb running MiXCR on the immunoSEQ multiplex PCR reads. The sample consists of some 140,000 distinct CDR3 sequences, around 80% of them appearing once. The J gene is TRBJ2-2, the V gene TRBV3-1; D may be TRBD2 (7 bases). The receptor comes from a human donor with multiple sclerosis. Source material: CD8+ T cells from PBMCs. The CDR3 protein is CASSQDLEGGSRELFF. Written as DNA, the CDR3 is TGTGCCAGCAGCCAAGATCTTGAGGGGGGGAGTAGGGAGCTGTTTTTT.